The sequence of this TCR beta chain was determined in a study of CD8 T cells in Susac syndrome. TCR beta sequencing covered blood CD8+ and CD4+ T cells. It was negative isolation that provided the CD8+ and CD4+ T cells, whereas TEMRA cells were enriched by FACS. RNA was extracted with the RNeasy kit, and a quantity of roughly 0.5 to 1 ug was reverse transcribed using random hexamers. Amplification of TCR beta CDR3 used immunoSEQ multiplex PCR across 54 Vbeta and 13 Jbeta. TCRdb independently ran MiXCR on the immunoSEQ multiplex PCR reads; one entry per CDR3 protein. The table lists about 140,000 distinct CDR3 sequences, approximately 95% of them singletons. CDR1 and CDR2 from the germline V gene are SQVTM and ANQGSEA. Trimming took 7 bases from V and 10 from J, leaving 29 bases between them. The CDR3 consists of 15 residues.

This TCR was recovered from a human donor with multiple sclerosis. This chain joins TRBV29-1 and TRBJ2-7; a possible D gene is TRBD2 (7 bases). The source material was CD4+ T cells from PBMCs. CDR3 in amino acids: CSARGGAGVVKSQYF. The CDR3 bases are TGCAGCGCCAGGGGAGGGGCCGGGGTAGTTAAATCACAGTACTTC.